This TCR beta chain was sequenced in a study of T cell changes during pregnancy in multiple sclerosis (dated by TCRdb to between 2017 and 2020). Concerning the study at large: The study examined how the T cell repertoire changed over the course of pregnancy in women with multiple sclerosis.

Library prep was done by the immunoSEQ multiplex PCR assay. TCRdb stores this immuneACCESS table with in-frame sequences only. Part of the clones is absent; in the studies checked, under half of the shortfall reflects unresolved V genes, and no reason is known for the rest. The sample contains some 120,000 clones, approximately 95% of them found a single time. Of the sample, 6.2% falls within the top ten clones. Measured from the cysteine to the phenylalanine, the CDR3 is 16 residues long. CDR3 DNA is the only sequence kept; it has 48 bases, read in frame from the first base. The germline V gene (reference sequence) gives CDR1 as SEHNR and CDR2 as FQNEAQ. Deletion took 2 bases off V and 6 bases off J, with a span of 18 bases between the germline ends. A note on this clone: Its binding antigen is unknown. There are no base qualities to consult, and no much larger clone falls within one base.

The TCR originated in a female donor with multiple sclerosis, enrolled in a pregnancy study. Here the sequenced sample was peripheral blood, taken before pregnancy. In this chain, TRBV7-9 is recombined with TRBJ2-3, and possibly TRBD2, on 6 matching bases. The encoded CDR3 is CASSLQEGRFRDTQYF. The bases are TGTGCCAGCAGCTTACAGGAGGGCAGGTTCAGGGATACGCAGTATTTT.